A selection of T cell receptor beta chains follows, all from one sample in a study of cytomegalovirus exposure and HLA in healthy donors. Using immunoSEQ multiplex PCR, the repertoire was profiled, and TCRdb retains in-frame clones only, with some absent. The sample lists approximately 170,000 clones; roughly four fifths were seen once. The specimen sequenced was PBMCs. These receptors all come from a middle-aged man in good health and CMV-seronegative. Both conserved end residues are part of each CDR3. The order of the fields is V gene, J gene, clone size, D gene, CDR3 DNA, CDR3 protein. D genes are given only for firm matches. Clone size, where shown, is once, few, many, or a class for clones that have expanded.

TRBV6-4	TRBJ1-1	.	.	TGTGCCAGCAGTGAACAGGGTGGGGACACTGAAGCTTTCTTT	CASSEQGGDTEAFF
TRBV27	TRBJ2-7	.	TRBD1	TGTGCCAGCAGGACAGGGTCCTCCGAGCAGTACTTC	CASRTGSSEQYF
TRBV7-6	TRBJ1-5	once	.	TGTGCCAGCAGCTTATTTCCTCGCGGAGCCTCGGGACAGCCCCAGCATTTT	CASSLFPRGASGQPQHF
TRBV5-4	TRBJ1-2	few	.	TGTGCCAGCAGCCCCGACGGGGGAAACTATGGCTACACCTTC	CASSPDGGNYGYTF
TRBV5-1	TRBJ1-4	few	.	TGCGCCAGCAGCTTGGACAGACCTAAGTCAACTAATGAAAAACTGTTTTTT	CASSLDRPKSTNEKLFF
TRBV18	TRBJ2-4	.	.	TGTGCCAGCTCACCGACTTCTGGACAGACCTCCTTC	CASSPTSGQTSF
TRBV5-1	TRBJ2-1	.	TRBD2	TGCGCCAGCAAACTCGGGACTAGCGGGAGGGCCGACTACAATGAGCAGTTCTTC	CASKLGTSGRADYNEQFF
TRBV19	TRBJ2-1	.	TRBD1	TGTGCCAGTAGTATGGGGACAGCCTCCTACAATGAGCAGTTCTTC	CASSMGTASYNEQFF
TRBV29-1	TRBJ2-5	.	.	TGCAGCGTTGAAAGCCCTTTCCGACAGAACCAAGAGACCCAGTACTTC	CSVESPFRQNQETQYF
TRBV19	TRBJ1-1	.	.	TGTGCCAGTAGGGGCCGGGAGAACACTGAAGCTTTCTTT	CASRGRENTEAFF
TRBV5-1	TRBJ2-1	.	.	TGCGCCAGCAGTATATCCTCCTACAATGAGCAGTTCTTC	CASSISSYNEQFF
TRBV7-3	TRBJ2-6	.	.	TGTGCCAGCAGCTTAGCCCCTACGGGGGCCAACGTCCTGACTTTC	CASSLAPTGANVLTF
TRBV10-3	TRBJ2-2	.	.	TGTGCCATCAGGAGACCGTCGGAGGACACCGGGGAGCTGTTTTTT	CAIRRPSEDTGELFF
TRBV7-9	TRBJ2-7	.	TRBD1	TGTGCCAGCGGAACGGGACAGAAGCTTTACGAGCAGTACTTC	CASGTGQKLYEQYF
TRBV18	TRBJ2-5	few	.	TGTGCCAGCTCACTAGAAATCCAAGAGACCCAGTACTTC	CASSLEIQETQYF
TRBV11-1	TRBJ2-7	.	.	TGTGCCAGCAGCTTAGGGGCAGGGCTCTACGAGCAGTACTTC	CASSLGAGLYEQYF
TRBV10-3	TRBJ1-3	.	TRBD1	TGTGCCATCAGCGGACAGGCTGGCTCTGGAAACACCATATATTTT	CAISGQAGSGNTIYF
TRBV10-2	TRBJ1-2	once	TRBD1	TGCGCCAGCAGCCTTGGGACAGGGAGAAACTATGGCTACACCTTC	CASSLGTGRNYGYTF
TRBV4-2	TRBJ1-1	few	.	TGTGCCAGCAGCCAAGATGAGTCGGGTTTCACTGAAGCTTTCTTT	CASSQDESGFTEAFF
TRBV21-1	TRBJ1-2	.	.	TGTGCCAGCAGCAAAGCCTTCCCCGGACAGGGGGCCCATGGCTACACCTTC	CASSKAFPGQGAHGYTF
TRBV6-5	TRBJ2-3	.	.	TGTGCCAGCAGTTACTGGGCAGGAAGCACAGATACGCAGTATTTT	CASSYWAGSTDTQYF
TRBV30	TRBJ2-6	.	TRBD2	TGTGCCTGGGAGTGGGGGGGGAGCTCTGGGGCCAACGTCCTGACTTTC	CAWEWGGSSGANVLTF
TRBV2	TRBJ2-2	.	.	TGTGCCAGCAGCCAAAGCGGGTTACGAAGTTTTGTAGGGGAGCTGTTTTTT	CASSQSGLRSFVGELFF